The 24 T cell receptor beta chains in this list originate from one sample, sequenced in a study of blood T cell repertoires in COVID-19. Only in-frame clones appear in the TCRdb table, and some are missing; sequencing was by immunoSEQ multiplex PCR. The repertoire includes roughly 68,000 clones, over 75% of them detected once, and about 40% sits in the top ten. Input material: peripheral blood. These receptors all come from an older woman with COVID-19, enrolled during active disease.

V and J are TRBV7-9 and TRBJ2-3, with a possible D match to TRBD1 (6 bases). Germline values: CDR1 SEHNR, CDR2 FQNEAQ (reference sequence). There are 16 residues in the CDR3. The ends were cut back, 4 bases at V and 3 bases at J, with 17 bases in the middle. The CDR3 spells CASSSGTQGWTDTQYF. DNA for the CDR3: TGTGCCAGCAGCTCGGGGACCCAGGGGTGGACAGATACGCAGTATTTT.

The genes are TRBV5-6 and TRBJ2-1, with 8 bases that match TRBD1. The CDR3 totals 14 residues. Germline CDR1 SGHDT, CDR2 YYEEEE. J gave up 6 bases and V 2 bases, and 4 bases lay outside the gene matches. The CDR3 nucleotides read TGTGCCAGCAGCTTCCGGGACAGGCGCAATGAGCAGTTCTTC. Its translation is CASSFRDRRNEQFF.

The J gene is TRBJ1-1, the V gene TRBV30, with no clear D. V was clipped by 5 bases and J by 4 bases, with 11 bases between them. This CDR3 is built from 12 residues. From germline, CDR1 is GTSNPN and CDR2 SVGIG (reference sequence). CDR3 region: CAWGGQSTEAFF. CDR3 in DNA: TGTGCCTGGGGTGGGCAGAGCACTGAAGCTTTCTTT.

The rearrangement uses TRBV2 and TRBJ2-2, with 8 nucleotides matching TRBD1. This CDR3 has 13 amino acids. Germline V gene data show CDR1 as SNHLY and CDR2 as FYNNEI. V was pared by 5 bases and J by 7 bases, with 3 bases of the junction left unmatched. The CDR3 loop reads CASSQQGDGELFF. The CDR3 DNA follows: TGTGCCAGCAGTCAACAGGGGGACGGGGAGCTGTTTTTT.

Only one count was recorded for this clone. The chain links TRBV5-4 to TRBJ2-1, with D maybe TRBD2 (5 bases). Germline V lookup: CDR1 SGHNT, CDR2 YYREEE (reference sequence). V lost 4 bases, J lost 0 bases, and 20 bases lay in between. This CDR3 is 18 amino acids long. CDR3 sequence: CASSRGLSPPGSYNEQFF. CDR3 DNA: TGTGCCAGCAGCCGCGGGCTTTCCCCGCCCGGCTCCTACAATGAGCAGTTCTTC.

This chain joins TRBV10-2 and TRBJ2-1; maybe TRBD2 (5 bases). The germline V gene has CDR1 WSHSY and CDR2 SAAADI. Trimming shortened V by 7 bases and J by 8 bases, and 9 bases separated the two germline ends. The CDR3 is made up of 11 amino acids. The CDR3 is CASTFSDEQFF. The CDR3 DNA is TGCGCCAGCACCTTTAGCGATGAGCAGTTCTTC.

This chain's CDR3 is CASSLQGASEQYF. The CDR3 DNA sequence: TGTGCCAGCAGCCTGCAGGGGGCAAGCGAGCAGTACTTC. The V gene is TRBV12-3 or TRBV12-4, the J gene TRBJ2-7, with 8 nucleotides matching TRBD1. This CDR3 has 13 residues. The junction had 7 bases not matched to a gene; V was cut back by 6 bases and J by 6 bases.

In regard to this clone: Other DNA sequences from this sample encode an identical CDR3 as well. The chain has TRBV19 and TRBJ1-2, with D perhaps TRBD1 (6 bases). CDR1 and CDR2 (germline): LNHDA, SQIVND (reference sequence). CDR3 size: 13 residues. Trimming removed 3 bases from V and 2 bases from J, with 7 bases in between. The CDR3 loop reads CASSMTGNYGYTF. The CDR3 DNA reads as TGTGCCAGTAGTATGACAGGAAACTATGGCTACACCTTC.

The CDR3 nucleotides read TGTGCCGCCTCACCAGGGGTCGGGGCCAACGTCCTGACTTTC. Its protein product is CAASPGVGANVLTF. The rearrangement uses TRBV5-8 and TRBJ2-6; D might be TRBD1 (6 bases). This CDR3 comprises 14 residues. Germline V lookup: CDR1 SGHTS, CDR2 YDEGEE. V was pared by 10 bases and J by 4 bases, with 15 bases between.

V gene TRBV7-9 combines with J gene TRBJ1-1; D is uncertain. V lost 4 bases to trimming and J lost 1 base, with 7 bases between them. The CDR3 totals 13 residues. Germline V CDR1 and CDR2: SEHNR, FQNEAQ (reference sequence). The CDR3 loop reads CASSSPGNTEAFF. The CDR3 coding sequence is TGTGCCAGCAGCTCCCCGGGGAACACTGAAGCTTTCTTT.

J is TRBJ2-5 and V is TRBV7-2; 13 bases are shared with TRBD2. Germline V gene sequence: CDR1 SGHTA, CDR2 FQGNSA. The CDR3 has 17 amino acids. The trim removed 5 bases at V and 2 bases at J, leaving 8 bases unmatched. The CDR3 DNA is TGTGCCAGCAGCCTGACTAGCGGGGGGCCGCTACAAGAGACCCAGTACTTC. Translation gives CASSLTSGGPLQETQYF.

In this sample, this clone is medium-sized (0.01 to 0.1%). This CDR3 reads CASSTGTGHSPLHF. CDR3 DNA: TGTGCCAGCAGTACCGGGACAGGGCATTCACCCCTCCACTTT. The rearrangement uses TRBV27 and TRBJ1-6, with 9 nucleotides matching TRBD1. The CDR3 is made up of 14 amino acids. Germline CDR1 is MNHEY and CDR2 is SMNVEV (reference sequence). J gave up 8 bases and V 5 bases, and 4 bases lay outside the gene matches.

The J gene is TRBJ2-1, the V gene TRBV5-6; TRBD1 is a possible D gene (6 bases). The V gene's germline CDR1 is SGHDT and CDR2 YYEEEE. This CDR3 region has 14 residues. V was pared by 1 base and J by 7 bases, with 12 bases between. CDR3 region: CASSLLSGTNEQFF. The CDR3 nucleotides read TGTGCCAGCAGCTTGTTGTCAGGGACAAATGAGCAGTTCTTC.

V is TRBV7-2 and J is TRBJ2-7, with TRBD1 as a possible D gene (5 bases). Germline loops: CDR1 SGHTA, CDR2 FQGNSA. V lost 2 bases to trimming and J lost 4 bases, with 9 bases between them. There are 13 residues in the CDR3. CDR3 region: CASSLNRGYEQYF. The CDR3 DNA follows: TGTGCCAGCAGCTTAAATAGGGGTTACGAGCAGTACTTC.

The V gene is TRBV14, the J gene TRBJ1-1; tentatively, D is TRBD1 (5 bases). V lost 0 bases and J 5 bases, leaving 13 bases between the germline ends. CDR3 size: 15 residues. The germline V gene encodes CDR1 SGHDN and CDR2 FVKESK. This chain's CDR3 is CASSQDWAGRTEAFF. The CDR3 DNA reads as TGTGCCAGCAGCCAAGATTGGGCAGGGAGGACTGAAGCTTTCTTT.

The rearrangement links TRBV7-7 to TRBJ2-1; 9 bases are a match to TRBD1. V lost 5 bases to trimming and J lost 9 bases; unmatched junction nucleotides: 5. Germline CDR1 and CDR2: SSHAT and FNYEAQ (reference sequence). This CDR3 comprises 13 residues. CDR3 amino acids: CASSPGQGSEQFF. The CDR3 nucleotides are TGTGCCAGCAGCCCGGGACAGGGAAGTGAGCAGTTCTTC.

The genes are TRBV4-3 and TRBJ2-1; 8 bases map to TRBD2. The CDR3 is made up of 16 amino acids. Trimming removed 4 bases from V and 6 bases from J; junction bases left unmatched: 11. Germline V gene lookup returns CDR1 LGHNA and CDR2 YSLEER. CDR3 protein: CASSPGGTRKPNEQFF. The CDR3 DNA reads TGCGCCAGCAGCCCCGGGGGGACTAGAAAACCCAATGAGCAGTTCTTC.

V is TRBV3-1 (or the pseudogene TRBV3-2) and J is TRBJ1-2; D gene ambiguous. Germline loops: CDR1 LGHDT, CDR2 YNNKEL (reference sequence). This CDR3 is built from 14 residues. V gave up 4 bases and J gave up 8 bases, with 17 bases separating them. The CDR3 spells CASSRLTWPRGYTF. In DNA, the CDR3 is TGTGCCAGCAGCCGTCTTACGTGGCCTAGGGGCTACACCTTC.

DNA of the CDR3: TGCGCCAGCAGCTTGGCCTCAGGGGAAGCTTTCTTT. It translates to CASSLASGEAFF. The chain carries TRBV5-1 and TRBJ1-1; D possibly corresponds to TRBD1 (5 bases). The CDR3 runs 12 residues. CDR1 and CDR2 from the germline V gene are SGHRS and YFSETQ. V dropped 0 bases and J dropped 8 bases, with 8 bases sitting between them.

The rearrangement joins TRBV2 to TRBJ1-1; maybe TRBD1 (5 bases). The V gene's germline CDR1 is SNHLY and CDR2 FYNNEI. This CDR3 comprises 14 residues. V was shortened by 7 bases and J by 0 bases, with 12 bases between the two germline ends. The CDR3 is CASKHRTMNTEAFF. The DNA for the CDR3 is TGTGCCAGCAAGCACAGGACCATGAACACTGAAGCTTTCTTT.

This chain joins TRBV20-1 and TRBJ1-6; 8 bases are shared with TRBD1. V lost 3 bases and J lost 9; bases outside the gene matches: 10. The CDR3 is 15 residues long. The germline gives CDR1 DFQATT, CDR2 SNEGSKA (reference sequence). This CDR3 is CSASQTGVMGSPLHF. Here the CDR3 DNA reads TGCAGTGCTAGTCAGACAGGGGTGATGGGTTCACCCCTCCACTTT.

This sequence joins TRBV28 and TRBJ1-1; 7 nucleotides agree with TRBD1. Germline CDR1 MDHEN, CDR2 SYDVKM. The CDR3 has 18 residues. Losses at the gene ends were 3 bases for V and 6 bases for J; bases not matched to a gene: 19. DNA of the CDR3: TGTGCCAGCAGTTTCCTTACCATCAGACAGGGACGGAGGGCTGAAGCTTTCTTT. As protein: CASSFLTIRQGRRAEAFF. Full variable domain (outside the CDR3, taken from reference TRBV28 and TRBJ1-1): DVKVTQSSRYLVKRTGEKVFLECVQDMDHENMFWYRQDPGLGLRLIYFSYDVKMKEKGDIPEGYSVSREKKERFSLILESASTNQTSMYLCASSFLTIRQGRRAEAFFGQGTRLTVV.

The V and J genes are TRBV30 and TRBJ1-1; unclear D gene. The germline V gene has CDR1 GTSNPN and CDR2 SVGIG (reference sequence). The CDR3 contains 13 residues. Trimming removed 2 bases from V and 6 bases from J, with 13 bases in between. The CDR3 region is CAWSLREYAEAFF. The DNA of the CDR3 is TGTGCCTGGAGTCTCCGGGAATACGCTGAAGCTTTCTTT.

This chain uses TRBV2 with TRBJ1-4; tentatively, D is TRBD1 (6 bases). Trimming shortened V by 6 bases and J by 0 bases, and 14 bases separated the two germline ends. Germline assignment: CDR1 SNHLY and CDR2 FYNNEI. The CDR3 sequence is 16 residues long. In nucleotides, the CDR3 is TGTGCCAGCAGCGTGGGGGGGGCGACAACTAATGAAAAACTGTTTTTT. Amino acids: CASSVGGATTNEKLFF.